A selection of T cell receptor beta chains follows, all from one sample in a study of vaccination and CD4 T cells after COVID-19. The antigens for these receptors are not known. TCRdb re-called the PCR reads with MiXCR, one entry per CDR3 protein. The sample records some 8,300 distinct CDR3 sequences, just over 35% being singletons. Sequenced sample: CD4+ T cells from blood, cultured in vitro. These TCRs come from a human donor in good health. Each CDR3 is given with its conserved first and last residue. A D gene is named only where the DNA matches it firmly. Rows may omit the clone size; those that give it use once, few, many or a size class.

>few|-|TRBJ1-2|TRBV4-2
TGTGCCAGCAGCCAAGATAGGGAGGGGTACTATGGCTACACCTTC
CASSQDREGYYGYTF
>few|TRBD1|TRBJ1-2|TRBV20-1
TGCAGTGCTACCCGGGACAGGGGAAACTATGGCTACACCTTC
CSATRDRGNYGYTF
>-|TRBD1|TRBJ1-6|TRBV12-3/TRBV12-4
TGTGCCAGCAAGGCAGGGGGCTCTGGGGTCAATTCACCCCTCCACTTT
CASKAGGSGVNSPLHF
>-|-|TRBJ2-3|TRBV7-9
TGTGCCAGCAGCCCGGGGGCGGGGGGCACAGATACGCAGTATTTT
CASSPGAGGTDTQYF
>-|TRBD1|TRBJ2-2|TRBV7-9
TGTGCCAGCAGCCGCACAGGGGGCGGTCTGAACACCGGGGAGCTGTTTTTT
CASSRTGGGLNTGELFF
>few|-|TRBJ2-5|TRBV27
TGTGCCAGCAGCCAATCCTGGGAAGAGACCCAGTACTTC
CASSQSWEETQYF
>-|TRBD1|TRBJ2-3|TRBV6-1
TGTGCCAGCAGCGAAGAAACCGGGACAGGGATTGAAAGGGAACAGTATTTT
CASSEETGTGIEREQYF
>few|-|TRBJ1-2|TRBV4-2
TGTGCCAGCAGCCAAGTTGGAGCGACTAACTATGGCTACACCTTC
CASSQVGATNYGYTF
>-|-|TRBJ2-3|TRBV29-1
TGCAGCGTTGACCGAAGGGGAGATACGCAGTATTTT
CSVDRRGDTQYF
>-|-|TRBJ1-1|TRBV12-3/TRBV12-4
TGTGCCAGCAGTTTAGACAGGGCGGCTGAAGCTTTCTTT
CASSLDRAAEAFF
>few|-|TRBJ2-3|TRBV21-1
TGTGCCAGCAGCCAATCGGGGGGGAGCACAGATACGCAGTATTTT
CASSQSGGSTDTQYF
>-|-|TRBJ2-7|TRBV5-1
TGCGCCAGCAGCCCTCGGGACTCCTTGGGCGAGCAGTACTTC
CASSPRDSLGEQYF
>few|TRBD1|TRBJ1-6|TRBV7-9
TGTGCCAGCAGCTCCGGGACAGGGTTATTCTCCTATAATTCACCCCTCCACTTT
CASSSGTGLFSYNSPLHF
>-|-|TRBJ2-1|TRBV20-1
TGCAGTGCTAGGGGGGGAAGCTCCTACAATGAGCAGTTCTTC
CSARGGSSYNEQFF
>-|TRBD2|TRBJ2-3|TRBV5-4
TGTGCCAGCAGCTTCGGGACTAGCGGGAGCACAGATACGCAGTATTTT
CASSFGTSGSTDTQYF
>-|TRBD2|TRBJ2-7|TRBV5-4
TGTGCCAGCAGCCGAAGCTCCACTAGCGGCCTATACGAGCAGTACTTC
CASSRSSTSGLYEQYF
>-|TRBD1|TRBJ1-5|TRBV2
TGTGCCAGCAGGACCGGGACAGGGTCGAATCAGCCCCAGCATTTT
CASRTGTGSNQPQHF
>few|-|TRBJ2-5|TRBV7-7
TGTGCCAGCAGCCCCCAAGGCCTGGGGGAGACCCAGTACTTC
CASSPQGLGETQYF
>once|-|TRBJ2-3|TRBV30
TGTGCCTGTGAGGAGGGGCGCACAGATACGCAGTATTTT
CACEEGRTDTQYF
>-|-|TRBJ2-3|TRBV6-1
TGTGCCAGCAGTGGGGGCACAGATACGCAGTATTTT
CASSGGTDTQYF
>few|-|TRBJ1-3|TRBV7-8
TGTGCCAGCAGCCCGTGGGGGCAGGCGATGGGAAACACCATATATTTT
CASSPWGQAMGNTIYF
>-|-|TRBJ1-6|TRBV19
TGTGCCAGCGCGGACAGCGAGAATTTACCCCTCCACTTT
CASADSENLPLHF
>few|TRBD2|TRBJ2-1|TRBV6-1
TGTGCCAGCAAAAAGCGGGGGGATTTCAATGAGCAGTTCTTC
CASKKRGDFNEQFF
>once|-|TRBJ2-3|TRBV7-3
TGTGCCAGCAGCTTAAGTAGCGAGGGTACGCAGTATTTT
CASSLSSEGTQYF
>-|-|TRBJ1-1|TRBV27
TGTGCCAGCAGTTTATATGGGAGCACGAACACTGAAGCTTTCTTT
CASSLYGSTNTEAFF
>few|-|TRBJ1-1|TRBV27
TGTGCCAGCGCCTCGGGCGGGACTATTACTGAAGCTTTCTTT
CASASGGTITEAFF
>-|-|TRBJ2-2|TRBV4-2
TGTGCCAGCAGCCAAGATTTCGGGAACACCGGGGAGCTGTTTTTT
CASSQDFGNTGELFF
>-|-|TRBJ2-1|TRBV6-1
TGTGCCAGCAGTCCCTTGAGAGATGAGCAGTTCTTC
CASSPLRDEQFF
>-|TRBD1|TRBJ2-2|TRBV11-3
TGTGCCAGCAGCTCAGAGACAGGGGCCGGGGAGCTGTTTTTT
CASSSETGAGELFF
>-|-|TRBJ2-5|TRBV19
TGTGCCAGTAGTAAAGTAAACGGGGCCATTCGGGAGACCCAGTACTTC
CASSKVNGAIRETQYF
>few|TRBD1|TRBJ1-5|TRBV29-1
TGCAGCGTCGTGGGGATAGGGGGCGGGAAAGATCAGCCCCAGCATTTT
CSVVGIGGGKDQPQHF
>-|-|TRBJ2-7|TRBV20-1
TGCAGTGCCCGAGCGTTACTCACCTTTGACGAGCAGTACTTC
CSARALLTFDEQYF
>few|TRBD1|TRBJ1-1|TRBV25-1
TGTGCCAGCAGTGAAACCTCGGGCAGGGGGCGAGGACCACTAGGAGCTTTCTTT
CASSETSGRGRGPLGAFF
>few|-|TRBJ2-1|TRBV7-9
TGTGCCAGCAGCTTAGGGGACGGGGGTTACAATGAGCAGTTCTTC
CASSLGDGGYNEQFF
>few|-|TRBJ2-7|TRBV6-5
TGTGCCAGCAGTTCTAGGGAGAGGCCCCCCTACGAGCAGTACTTC
CASSSRERPPYEQYF
>few|-|TRBJ1-1|TRBV10-2
TGCGCCAGCAGTGAATCCGGGATCACTGAAGCTTTCTTT
CASSESGITEAFF
>-|TRBD1|TRBJ2-1|TRBV6-5
TGTGCCAGCAGTTCGGGACAGGGCGTCAATTACAATGAGCAGTTCTTC
CASSSGQGVNYNEQFF
>-|-|TRBJ2-5|TRBV7-2
TGTGCCAGCAGCTTGTCGGGGGAAGAGACCCAGTACTTC
CASSLSGEETQYF
>few|TRBD1|TRBJ1-2|TRBV11-2
TGTGCCAGCAGCCTAGACAGGGCGCATGGCTACACCTTC
CASSLDRAHGYTF
>few|-|TRBJ1-5|TRBV6-1
TGTGCCAGCATCCAGGGGCTCAATCAGCCCCAGCATTTT
CASIQGLNQPQHF
>few|-|TRBJ1-1|TRBV6-5
TGTGCCAGCAGTTACGGACACCCGGACACTGAAGCTTTCTTT
CASSYGHPDTEAFF
>-|-|TRBJ1-6|TRBV9
TGTGCCAGCAACAGATGGGGGCAAGTCTCCTATAATTCACCCCTCCACTTT
CASNRWGQVSYNSPLHF
>-|-|TRBJ1-3|TRBV6-2/TRBV6-3
TGTGCCAGCAGTTACCGGGACATACGCTCTGGAAACACCATATATTTT
CASSYRDIRSGNTIYF